This T cell receptor beta chain originates from a study of blood T cell repertoires in COVID-19. Study-level background: Sources were T cells, B-cell-depleted T cells, or PBMCs; the material itself was cDNA or gDNA.

Libraries were prepared by immunoSEQ multiplex PCR; TCRdb keeps only in-frame clonotypes and omits some of them. Of about 80,000 clones in the sample, about 79% were seen once. Germline V lookup: CDR1 SGHRS, CDR2 YFSETQ. The CDR3 is made up of 15 amino acids. Trimming took 1 base from V and 1 from J; bases not matched to a gene: 1. The TCR comes from a human donor in a cohort sampled during active COVID-19. The sequencing sample was made of peripheral blood. The rearrangement links TRBV5-1 to TRBJ2-5, with 10 bases that match TRBD2. The CDR3 spells CASSLTSGAQETQYF. CDR3 nucleotides: TGCGCCAGCAGCTTGACTAGCGGGGCCCAAGAGACCCAGTACTTC.